This T cell receptor beta chain originates from a study of radiotherapy plus CTLA-4 blockade in lung cancer. Overall study context: Objective responses occurred in 18% of patients; around 30% had disease control.

Details on this clone: Its antigen is currently unknown.

Using immunoSEQ multiplex PCR, the repertoire was profiled, and TCRdb retains in-frame clones only, with some absent. This sample has about 64,000 clones; 72% occur once, and the top ten carry about 8.3%. General study findings and limits: Among blood TCR repertoires after radiotherapy plus ipilimumab, tumor-derived clones expanded.

The CDR3 spans 15 residues. Sequences were derived from peripheral blood, sampled from a patient treated with radiotherapy plus ipilimumab. This TCR was sampled from a human donor with non-small cell lung cancer whose response to radiotherapy plus ipilimumab could not be evaluated. The V and J genes are TRBV7-5 and TRBJ1-1; TRBD1, as called in the table, went unchecked against the DNA. TRBV7-5 has pseudogene status. CDR3: CVRSLERGLGTEAFF. The CDR3 DNA sequence: TGTGTCAGAAGCTTAGAGAGGGGGCTGGGCACTGAAGCTTTCTTT.